Presented here are 21 T cell receptor beta chains from one specimen sequenced in a study of CD8 T cells in Susac syndrome. When the RNA was reverse transcribed, random hexamers were used with an input of roughly 0.5 to 1 ug. Each CDR3 protein gets one entry after TCRdb re-called the immunoSEQ multiplex PCR reads with MiXCR. The repertoire consists of some 260,000 distinct CDR3 sequences, with roughly 81% occurring once and the leading ten covering 0.11%. Sequenced sample: CD8+ T cells from PBMCs. The receptors come from a human donor with multiple sclerosis.

The rearrangement uses TRBV25-1 and TRBJ1-2; no definite D call. Germline V gives CDR1 MGHDK, CDR2 SYGVNS. Trimming took off 10 bases at V and 0 bases at J, with 12 bases between the two ends. The CDR3 loop spans 13 amino acids. As DNA, the CDR3 is TGTGCCACCTTTGAGGTAGCTAACTATGGCTACACCTTC. It encodes CATFEVANYGYTF.

This clonotype was detected once. The gene calls are TRBV27 and TRBJ1-2; a possible D gene is TRBD1 (5 bases). The germline V gene encodes CDR1 MNHEY and CDR2 SMNVEV (reference sequence). Trimming shortened V by 11 bases and J by 6 bases, and 19 bases separated the two germline ends. The CDR3 has 13 amino acids. The CDR3: CAVRDGGADGYTF. The CDR3 DNA reads as TGTGCCGTAAGGGACGGCGGGGCGGATGGCTACACCTTC.

The chain is built from TRBV20-1 and TRBJ1-1; 9 bases are shared with TRBD1. Germline CDR1 reads DFQATT; CDR2 reads SNEGSKA (reference sequence). The CDR3 totals 13 residues. With V trimmed by 6 bases and J by 1 base, 3 bases remained unmatched. As DNA, the CDR3 is TGCAGTGCGTGGGACAGGGCGAACACTGAAGCTTTCTTT. As protein: CSAWDRANTEAFF.

The chain carries TRBV7-9 and TRBJ2-3; no clear D. Germline V CDR1 and CDR2: SEHNR, FQNEAQ (reference sequence). The germline V and J ends were trimmed by 5 bases and 2 bases, with 14 bases remaining between them. The CDR3 extends over 15 amino acids. The CDR3 loop is CASSPRVPSTDTQYF. The CDR3, as DNA: TGTGCCAGCAGCCCCCGAGTCCCTTCCACAGATACGCAGTATTTT. Together with reference TRBV7-9 and TRBJ2-3, the CDR3 gives the full variable domain: DTGVSQNPRHKITKRGQNVTFRCDPISEHNRLYWYRQTLGQGPEFLTYFQNEAQLEKSRLLSDRFSAERPKGSFSTLEIQRTEQGDSAMYLCASSPRVPSTDTQYFGPGTRLTVL.

The V and J genes are TRBV18 and TRBJ1-5, with a possible D match to TRBD1 (6 bases). The germline V and J ends were trimmed by 6 bases and 0 bases, with 9 bases remaining between them. The CDR3 contains 14 residues. From germline, CDR1 is KGHSH and CDR2 LQKENI. The chain's CDR3 is CASSHRVSNQPQHF. In DNA form, the CDR3 reads TGTGCCAGCTCCCACAGGGTTAGCAATCAGCCCCAGCATTTT.

CDR3 DNA: TGTGCCAGCAGCCAAGGCTCTGGCAGGCGGGAGGGATATGGGGATGAGCAGTTCTTC. It encodes CASSQGSGRREGYGDEQFF. The chain couples TRBV4-2 to TRBJ2-1; 9 nucleotides agree with TRBD2. CDR1 is LGHNA, CDR2 YNFKEQ, per germline. This CDR3 comprises 19 residues. Unmatched junction bases numbered 18, after V lost 1 base and J lost 8 bases.

This rearrangement joins TRBV27 to TRBJ2-1; TRBD1 matches at 8 bases. The V gene end was trimmed by 5 bases and the J gene end by 5 bases; junction bases not matched to a gene: 11. The CDR3 sequence is 16 residues long. Per the germline V gene, CDR1 is MNHEY and CDR2 is SMNVEV (reference sequence). The CDR3 is CASSPGPGQDNNEQFF. For the CDR3, the DNA is TGTGCCAGCAGTCCCGGACCGGGACAGGACAACAATGAGCAGTTCTTC.

The chain links TRBV7-9 to TRBJ2-7; D may be TRBD2 (5 bases). This CDR3 has 15 residues. Germline V gene lookup returns CDR1 SEHNR and CDR2 FQNEAQ (reference sequence). Trimming removed 6 bases from V and 4 bases from J, with 19 bases in between. CDR3 bases: TGTGCCAGCAGTCCCCGTTCAGGAGGTCAATACGAGCAGTACTTC. Protein product: CASSPRSGGQYEQYF.

The V call is TRBV5-6, the J call TRBJ2-2; D may be TRBD1 (6 bases). Per the germline V gene, CDR1 is SGHDT and CDR2 is YYEEEE. V was clipped by 2 bases and J by 6 bases, with 14 bases between them. There are 15 residues in the CDR3. The chain's CDR3 is CASSFPNRAAGELFF. In DNA, the CDR3 is TGTGCCAGCAGCTTCCCAAACAGGGCGGCCGGGGAGCTGTTTTTT.

CDR3 nucleotides: TGTGCCAGCAGTTTATTAGCGGGAATGGACGGGCAGTACTTC. It is translated as CASSLLAGMDGQYF. The rearrangement joins TRBV28 to TRBJ2-7; TRBD2 matches at 8 bases. This CDR3 spans 14 amino acids. The ends lost 1 base at V and 9 bases at J; junction bases unmatched: 8. The germline V gene has CDR1 MDHEN and CDR2 SYDVKM.

On this clonotype: At one of its ends the junction is not consistent with the germline gene, which may arise from a read error. The genes are TRBV7-7 and TRBJ2-1; weak D call: TRBD2 (5 bases). Germline values: CDR1 SSHAT, CDR2 FNYEAQ (reference sequence). The CDR3 is made up of 13 amino acids. CDR3 amino acids: CASSPRAGNEQFF. CDR3 in DNA: TGTGCTAGCAGCCCCCGGGCGGGCAATGAGCAGTTCTTC.

This chain joins TRBV6-1 and TRBJ1-2; the D gene is possibly TRBD1 (5 bases). The V and J ends lost 2 bases and 2 bases respectively, with 15 bases between them. In germline, CDR1 is MNHNS, CDR2 SASEGT. This CDR3 is built from 16 residues. The CDR3 reads CASSEWGREGNYGYTF. DNA of the CDR3: TGTGCCAGCAGTGAATGGGGACGGGAGGGAAACTATGGCTACACCTTC.

This chain uses TRBV9 with TRBJ2-2; a possible D gene is TRBD1 (6 bases). Germline CDR1 SGDLS, CDR2 YYNGEE. Between the trimmed V and J ends, which lost 3 bases and 6 bases, there was a span of 12 bases. The CDR3 has 14 residues. Here the CDR3 DNA reads TGTGCCAGCAGCGAATACAGGGTCCCCGGGGAGCTGTTTTTT. This gives the protein CASSEYRVPGELFF.

The count of this clonotype is one. The genes are TRBV7-9 and TRBJ2-1, with 12 nucleotides matching TRBD2. Losses at the gene ends were 5 bases for V and 6 bases for J; bases not matched to a gene: 8. This CDR3 is built from 16 residues. From germline, CDR1 is SEHNR and CDR2 FQNEAQ (reference sequence). As DNA, the CDR3 is TGTGCCAGCAGCACCCCGGGACTAGCGGGTCTCAATGAGCAGTTCTTC. Amino acids: CASSTPGLAGLNEQFF.

The chain has TRBV3-1 and TRBJ2-7; 7 bases fit TRBD2. The CDR3 is 15 residues long. V trimming: 0 bases; J trimming: 11 bases; junction bases outside the gene matches: 13. Germline-derived CDR1 and CDR2 are LGHDT and YNNKEL (reference sequence). The CDR3 DNA follows: TGTGCCAGCAGCCAAGATGAAGGGCGGGAGAAAAAAGAGTACTTC. Protein product: CASSQDEGREKKEYF.

J is TRBJ2-7 and V is TRBV7-9; D possibly corresponds to TRBD1 (6 bases). CDR3 length: 15 residues. The germline CDR1 and CDR2 sequences are SEHNR and FQNEAQ (reference sequence). The V end was cut by 4 bases, the J end by 3 bases, with 16 bases between. CDR3 bases: TGTGCCAGCAGCTCTCATACAGGGTTGGACTACGAGCAGTACTTC. It specifies CASSSHTGLDYEQYF.

The CDR3 sequence is CATVRGNEQYF. CDR3 nucleotides: TGTGCCACAGTCCGGGGGAACGAGCAGTACTTC. The V call is TRBV27, the J call TRBJ2-7; possibly TRBD2 for D (6 bases). The V and J ends lost 10 bases and 5 bases respectively, with 12 bases between them. Germline V gives CDR1 MNHEY, CDR2 SMNVEV (reference sequence). The CDR3 contains 11 residues.

The gene calls are TRBV19 and TRBJ2-3, with 8 bases matching TRBD2. The trim removed 0 bases at V and 2 bases at J, leaving 13 bases unmatched. Germline V CDR1 and CDR2: LNHDA, SQIVND (reference sequence). There are 19 residues in the CDR3. The CDR3, as DNA: TGTGCCAGTAGTATAGACCGGGAGGGGACGTCGGAGTACACAGATACGCAGTATTTT. Protein sequence: CASSIDREGTSEYTDTQYF.

The CDR3 spells CASSWTSPGELFF. DNA for the CDR3: TGTGCCAGCAGTTGGACGTCCCCCGGGGAGCTGTTTTTT. The chain combines TRBV28 with TRBJ2-2, with D hard to call. Trimming left V 4 bases short and J 6 bases short, with 9 bases between. The CDR3 is 13 residues long. Germline V gives CDR1 MDHEN, CDR2 SYDVKM.

The chain combines TRBV15 with TRBJ2-1, with TRBD2 matching over 11 bases. Germline CDR1 is LNHNV and CDR2 is YYDKDF (reference sequence). The CDR3 runs 17 residues. V was pared by 3 bases and J by 2 bases, with 6 bases of the junction left unmatched. The CDR3 loop reads CATSSQPTSGTYNEQFF. The CDR3 DNA sequence: TGTGCCACCAGCAGTCAGCCGACTAGCGGGACCTACAATGAGCAGTTCTTC.

CDR3 in DNA: TGCGCCAGCAGCTTGACTTCCCGTTCAGCGGCGGGAGTCGCCTACGAGCAGTACTTC. Its protein product is CASSLTSRSAAGVAYEQYF. This chain uses TRBV5-1 with TRBJ2-7, with 7 bases matching TRBD2. This CDR3 contains 19 residues. V lost 1 base, J lost 2 bases, and 18 bases stayed unmatched. Germline CDR1 reads SGHRS; CDR2 reads YFSETQ.